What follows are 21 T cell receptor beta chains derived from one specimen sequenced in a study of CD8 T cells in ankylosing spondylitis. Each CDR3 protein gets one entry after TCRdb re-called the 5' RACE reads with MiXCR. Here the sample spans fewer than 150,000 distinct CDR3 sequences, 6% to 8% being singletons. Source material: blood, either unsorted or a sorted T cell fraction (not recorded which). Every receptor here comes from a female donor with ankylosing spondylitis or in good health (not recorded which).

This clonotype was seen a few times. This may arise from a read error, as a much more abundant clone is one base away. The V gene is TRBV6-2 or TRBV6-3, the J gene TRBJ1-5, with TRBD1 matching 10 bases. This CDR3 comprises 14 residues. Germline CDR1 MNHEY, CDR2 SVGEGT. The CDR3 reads CVSSWTGGNQPQHF. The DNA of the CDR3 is TGTGTCAGCAGCTGGACAGGGGGTAATCAGCCCCAGCATTTT.

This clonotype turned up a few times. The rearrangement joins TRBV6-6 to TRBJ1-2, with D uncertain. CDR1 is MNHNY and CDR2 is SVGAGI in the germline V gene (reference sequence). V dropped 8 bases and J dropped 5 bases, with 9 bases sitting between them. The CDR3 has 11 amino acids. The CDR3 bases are TGTGCCAGCGGAACAGTTTATGGCTACACCTTC. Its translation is CASGTVYGYTF.

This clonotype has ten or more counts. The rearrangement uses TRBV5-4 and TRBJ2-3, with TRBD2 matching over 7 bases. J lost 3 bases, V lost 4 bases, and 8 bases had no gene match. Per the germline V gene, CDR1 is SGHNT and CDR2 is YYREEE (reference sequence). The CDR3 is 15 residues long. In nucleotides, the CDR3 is TGTGCCAGCAGCGCCGGGACTACTCCGACAGATACGCAGTATTTT. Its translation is CASSAGTTPTDTQYF.

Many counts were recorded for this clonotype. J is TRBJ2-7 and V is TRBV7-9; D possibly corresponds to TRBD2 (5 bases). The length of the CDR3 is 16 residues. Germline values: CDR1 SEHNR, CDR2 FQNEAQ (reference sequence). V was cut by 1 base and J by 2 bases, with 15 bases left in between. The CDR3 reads CASSLVRGLTTYEQYF. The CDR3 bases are TGTGCCAGCAGCTTAGTTAGAGGGCTGACCACCTACGAGCAGTACTTC.

The DNA for the CDR3 is TGTGCCAGCAGCACCGGGTGGGGAAACATTCAGTACTTC. Its translation is CASSTGWGNIQYF. The chain couples TRBV11-2 to TRBJ2-4; D not resolved. Germline V CDR1 and CDR2: SGHAT, FQNNGV. Trimming cost V 5 bases and J 6 bases, with 11 bases left between them. The CDR3 consists of 13 residues.

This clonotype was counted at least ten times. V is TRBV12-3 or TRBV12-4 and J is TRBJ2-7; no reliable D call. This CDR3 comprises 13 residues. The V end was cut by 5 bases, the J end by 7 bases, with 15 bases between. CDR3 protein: CASSPRATGEQYF. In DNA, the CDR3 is TGTGCCAGCAGTCCTAGGGCGACTGGGGAGCAGTACTTC.

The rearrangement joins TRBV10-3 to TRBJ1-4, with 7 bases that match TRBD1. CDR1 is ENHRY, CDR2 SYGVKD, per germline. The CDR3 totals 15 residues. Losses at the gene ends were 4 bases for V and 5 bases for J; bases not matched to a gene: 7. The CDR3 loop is CAISGRQGQNEKLFF. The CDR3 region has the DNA TGTGCCATCAGTGGAAGACAGGGCCAAAATGAAAAACTGTTTTTT.

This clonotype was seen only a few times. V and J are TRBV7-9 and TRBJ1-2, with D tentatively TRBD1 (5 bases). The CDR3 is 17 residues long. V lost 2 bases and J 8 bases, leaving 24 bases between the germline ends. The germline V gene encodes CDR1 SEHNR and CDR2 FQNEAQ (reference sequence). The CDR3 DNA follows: TGTGCCAGCAGCTTACAGCGAGAAAGGGGCGCCGGTTTGGGCTACACCTTC. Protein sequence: CASSLQRERGAGLGYTF.

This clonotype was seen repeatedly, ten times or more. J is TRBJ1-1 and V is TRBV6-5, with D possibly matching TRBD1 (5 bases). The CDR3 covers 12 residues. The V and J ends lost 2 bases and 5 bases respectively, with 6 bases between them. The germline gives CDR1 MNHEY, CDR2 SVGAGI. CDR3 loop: CASSYGGTEAFF. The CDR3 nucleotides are TGTGCCAGCAGTTACGGGGGGACTGAAGCTTTCTTT.

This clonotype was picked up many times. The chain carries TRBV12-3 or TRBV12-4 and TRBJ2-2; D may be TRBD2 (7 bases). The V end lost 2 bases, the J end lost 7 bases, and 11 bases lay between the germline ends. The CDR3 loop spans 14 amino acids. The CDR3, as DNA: TGTGCCAGCAGTTTATTGCGGGGGCACGGGGAGCTGTTTTTT. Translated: CASSLLRGHGELFF.

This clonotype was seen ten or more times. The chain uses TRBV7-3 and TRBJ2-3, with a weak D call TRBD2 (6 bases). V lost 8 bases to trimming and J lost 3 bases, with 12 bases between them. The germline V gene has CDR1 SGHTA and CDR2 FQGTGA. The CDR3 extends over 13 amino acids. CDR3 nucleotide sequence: TGTGCCAGCGGACTCGGGGGTACAGATACGCAGTATTTT. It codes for CASGLGGTDTQYF. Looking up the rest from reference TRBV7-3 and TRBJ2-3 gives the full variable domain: GAGVSQTPSNKVTEKGKYVELRCDPISGHTALYWYRQSLGQGPEFLIYFQGTGAADDSGLPNDRFFAVRPEGSVSTLKIQRTERGDSAVYLCASGLGGTDTQYFGPGTRLTVL.

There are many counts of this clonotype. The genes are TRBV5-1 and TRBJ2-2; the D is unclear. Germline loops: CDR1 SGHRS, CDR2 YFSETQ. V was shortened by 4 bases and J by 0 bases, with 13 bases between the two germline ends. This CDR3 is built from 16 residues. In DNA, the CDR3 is TGCGCCAGCAGCCTAACCGCCCTACCGAACACCGGGGAGCTGTTTTTT. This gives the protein CASSLTALPNTGELFF.

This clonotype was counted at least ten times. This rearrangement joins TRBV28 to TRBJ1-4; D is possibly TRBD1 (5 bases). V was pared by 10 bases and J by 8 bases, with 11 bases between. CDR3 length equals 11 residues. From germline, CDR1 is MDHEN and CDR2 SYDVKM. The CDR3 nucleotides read TGTGCCACCAGGGTCGGGGAAAAACTGTTTTTT. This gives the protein CATRVGEKLFF.

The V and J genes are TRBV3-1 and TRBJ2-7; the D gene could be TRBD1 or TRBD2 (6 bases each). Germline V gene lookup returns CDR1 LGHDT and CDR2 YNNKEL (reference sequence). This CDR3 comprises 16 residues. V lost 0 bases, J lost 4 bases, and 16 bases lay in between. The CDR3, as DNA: TGTGCCAGCAGCCAAGATAGGGGGGCCTACAGTTACGAGCAGTACTTC. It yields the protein CASSQDRGAYSYEQYF.

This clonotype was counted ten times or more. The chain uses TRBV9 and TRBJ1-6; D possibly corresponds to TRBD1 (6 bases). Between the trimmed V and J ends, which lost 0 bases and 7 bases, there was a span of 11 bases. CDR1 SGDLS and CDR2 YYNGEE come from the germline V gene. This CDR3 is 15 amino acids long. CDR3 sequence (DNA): TGTGCCAGCAGCGTAGCCGGACAGTCGAATTCACCCCTCCACTTT. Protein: CASSVAGQSNSPLHF.

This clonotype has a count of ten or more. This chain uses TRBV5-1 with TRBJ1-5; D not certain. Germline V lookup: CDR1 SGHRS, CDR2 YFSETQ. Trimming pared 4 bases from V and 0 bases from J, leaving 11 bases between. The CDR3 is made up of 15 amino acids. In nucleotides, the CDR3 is TGCGCCAGCAGCCCCTCAGGTTATAGCAATCAGCCCCAGCATTTT. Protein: CASSPSGYSNQPQHF. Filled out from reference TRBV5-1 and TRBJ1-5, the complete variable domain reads KAGVTQTPRYLIKTRGQQVTLSCSPISGHRSVSWYQQTPGQGLQFLFEYFSETQRNKGNFPGRFSGRQFSNSRSEMNVSTLELGDSALYLCASSPSGYSNQPQHFGDGTRLSIL.

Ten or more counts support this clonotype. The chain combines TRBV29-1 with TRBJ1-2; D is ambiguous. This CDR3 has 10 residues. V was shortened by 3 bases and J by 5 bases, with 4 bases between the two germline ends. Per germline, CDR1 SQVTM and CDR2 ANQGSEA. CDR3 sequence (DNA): TGCAGCGTTGACTTGTATGGCTACACCTTC. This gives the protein CSVDLYGYTF.

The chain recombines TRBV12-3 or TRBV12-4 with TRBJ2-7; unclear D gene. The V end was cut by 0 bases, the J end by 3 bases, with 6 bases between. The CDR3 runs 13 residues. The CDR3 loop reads CASSLANSYEQYF. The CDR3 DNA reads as TGTGCCAGCAGTTTAGCGAACAGCTACGAGCAGTACTTC.

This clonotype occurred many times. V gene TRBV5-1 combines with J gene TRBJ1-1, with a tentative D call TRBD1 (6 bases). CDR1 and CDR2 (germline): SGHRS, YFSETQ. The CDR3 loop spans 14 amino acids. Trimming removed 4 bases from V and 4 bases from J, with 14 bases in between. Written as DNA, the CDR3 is TGCGCCAGCAGCCTCAGGCGGGGGGCCACTGAAGCTTTCTTT. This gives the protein CASSLRRGATEAFF.

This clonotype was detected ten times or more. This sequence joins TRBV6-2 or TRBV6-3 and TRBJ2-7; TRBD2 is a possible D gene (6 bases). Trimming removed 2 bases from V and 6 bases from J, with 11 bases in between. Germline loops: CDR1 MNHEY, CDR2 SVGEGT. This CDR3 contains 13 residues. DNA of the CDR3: TGTGCCAGCAGTTACGGAGGAGGGCTCGAGCAGTACTTC. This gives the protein CASSYGGGLEQYF.

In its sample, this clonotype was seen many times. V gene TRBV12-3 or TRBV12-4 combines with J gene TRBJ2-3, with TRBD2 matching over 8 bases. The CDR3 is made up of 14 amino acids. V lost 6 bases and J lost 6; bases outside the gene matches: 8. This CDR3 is CASRAIAGPDTQYF. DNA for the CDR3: TGTGCCAGCAGGGCGATAGCGGGGCCCGATACGCAGTATTTT.